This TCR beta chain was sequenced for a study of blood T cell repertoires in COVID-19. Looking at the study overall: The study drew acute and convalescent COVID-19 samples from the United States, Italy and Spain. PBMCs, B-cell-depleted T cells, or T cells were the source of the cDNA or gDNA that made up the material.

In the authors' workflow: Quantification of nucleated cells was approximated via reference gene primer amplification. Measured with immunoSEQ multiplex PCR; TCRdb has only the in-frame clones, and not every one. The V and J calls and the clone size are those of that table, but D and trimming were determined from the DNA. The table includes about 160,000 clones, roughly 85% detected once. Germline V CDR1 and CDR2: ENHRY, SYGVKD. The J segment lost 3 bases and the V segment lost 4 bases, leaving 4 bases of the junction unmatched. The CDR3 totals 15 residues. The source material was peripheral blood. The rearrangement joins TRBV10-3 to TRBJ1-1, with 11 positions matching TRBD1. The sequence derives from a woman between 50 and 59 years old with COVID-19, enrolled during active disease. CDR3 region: CAISGGQGAYTEAFF. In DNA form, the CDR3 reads TGTGCCATCAGTGGTGGACAGGGGGCCTACACTGAAGCTTTCTTT.